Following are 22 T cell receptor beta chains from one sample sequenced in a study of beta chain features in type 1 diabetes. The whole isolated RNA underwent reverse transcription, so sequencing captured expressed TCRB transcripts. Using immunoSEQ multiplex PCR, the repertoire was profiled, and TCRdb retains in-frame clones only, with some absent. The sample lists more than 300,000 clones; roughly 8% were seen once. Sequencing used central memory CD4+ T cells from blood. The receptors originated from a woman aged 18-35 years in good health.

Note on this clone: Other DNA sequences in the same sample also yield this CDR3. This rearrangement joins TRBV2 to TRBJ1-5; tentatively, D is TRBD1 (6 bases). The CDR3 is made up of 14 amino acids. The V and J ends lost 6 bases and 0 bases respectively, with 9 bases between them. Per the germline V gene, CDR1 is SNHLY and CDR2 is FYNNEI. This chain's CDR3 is CASRQGNSNQPQHF. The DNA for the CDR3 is TGTGCCAGCAGACAGGGAAATAGCAATCAGCCCCAGCATTTT.

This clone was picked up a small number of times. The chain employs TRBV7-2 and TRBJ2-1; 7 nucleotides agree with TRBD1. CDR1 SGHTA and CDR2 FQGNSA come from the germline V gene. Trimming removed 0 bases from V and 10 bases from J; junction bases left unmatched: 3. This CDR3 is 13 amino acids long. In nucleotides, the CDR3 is TGTGCCAGCAGCTTAGCGACAGGGTTCGAGCAGTTCTTC. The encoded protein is CASSLATGFEQFF.

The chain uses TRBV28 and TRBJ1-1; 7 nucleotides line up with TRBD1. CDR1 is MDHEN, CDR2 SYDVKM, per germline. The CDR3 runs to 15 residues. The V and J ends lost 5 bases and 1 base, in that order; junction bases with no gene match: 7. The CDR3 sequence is CASSLTGVGNTEAFF. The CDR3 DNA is TGTGCCAGCAGTCTCACAGGGGTGGGGAACACTGAAGCTTTCTTT.

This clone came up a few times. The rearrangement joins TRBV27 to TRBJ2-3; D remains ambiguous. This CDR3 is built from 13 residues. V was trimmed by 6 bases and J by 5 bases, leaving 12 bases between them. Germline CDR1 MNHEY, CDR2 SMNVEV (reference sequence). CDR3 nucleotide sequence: TGTGCCAGCAGGCGTACTGGGAAAGATACGCAGTATTTT. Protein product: CASRRTGKDTQYF.

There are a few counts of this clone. The CDR3 reads CASSYSQGGGNTIYF. DNA for the CDR3: TGTGCCAGCAGCTATTCTCAGGGGGGCGGAAACACCATATATTTT. The genes are TRBV7-2 and TRBJ1-3; 7 bases are shared with TRBD1. The junction had 7 bases not matched to a gene; V was cut back by 4 bases and J by 4 bases. The CDR3 contains 15 residues. CDR1 and CDR2 (germline): SGHTA, FQGNSA.

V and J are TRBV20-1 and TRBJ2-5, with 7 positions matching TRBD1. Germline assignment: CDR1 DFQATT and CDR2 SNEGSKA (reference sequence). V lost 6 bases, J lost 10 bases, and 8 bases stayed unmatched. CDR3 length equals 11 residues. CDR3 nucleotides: TGCAGTGCGCAGGGACAGCAAATCCAGTACTTC. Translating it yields CSAQGQQIQYF.

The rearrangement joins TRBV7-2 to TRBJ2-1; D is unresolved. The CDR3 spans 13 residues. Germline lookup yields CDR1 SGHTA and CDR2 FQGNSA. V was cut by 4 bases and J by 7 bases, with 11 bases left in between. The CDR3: CASSSPLGNEQFF. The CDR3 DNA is TGTGCCAGCAGCTCGCCTCTAGGTAATGAGCAGTTCTTC.

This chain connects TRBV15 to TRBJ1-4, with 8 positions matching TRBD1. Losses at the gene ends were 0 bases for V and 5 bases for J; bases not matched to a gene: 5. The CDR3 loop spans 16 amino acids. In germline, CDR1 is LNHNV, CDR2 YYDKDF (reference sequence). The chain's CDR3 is CATSREPTGVNEKLFF. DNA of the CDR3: TGTGCCACCAGCAGAGAGCCGACAGGGGTAAATGAAAAACTGTTTTTT.

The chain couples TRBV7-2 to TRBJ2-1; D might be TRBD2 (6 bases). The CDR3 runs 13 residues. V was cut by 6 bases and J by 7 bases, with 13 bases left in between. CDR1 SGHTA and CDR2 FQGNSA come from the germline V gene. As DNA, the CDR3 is TGTGCCAGCAGTCCTACCAGCGGGAATGAGCAGTTCTTC. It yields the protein CASSPTSGNEQFF. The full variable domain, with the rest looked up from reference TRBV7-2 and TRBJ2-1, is GAGVSQSPSNKVTEKGKDVELRCDPISGHTALYWYRQSLGQGLEFLIYFQGNSAPDKSGLPSDRFSAERTGGSVSTLTIQRTQQEDSAVYLCASSPTSGNEQFFGPGTRLTVL.

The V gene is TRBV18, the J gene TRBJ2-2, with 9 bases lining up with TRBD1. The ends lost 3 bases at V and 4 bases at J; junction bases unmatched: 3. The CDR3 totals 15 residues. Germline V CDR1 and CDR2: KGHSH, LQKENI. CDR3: CASSPSDRGTGELFF. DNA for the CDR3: TGTGCCAGCTCACCTTCGGACAGGGGCACCGGGGAGCTGTTTTTT.

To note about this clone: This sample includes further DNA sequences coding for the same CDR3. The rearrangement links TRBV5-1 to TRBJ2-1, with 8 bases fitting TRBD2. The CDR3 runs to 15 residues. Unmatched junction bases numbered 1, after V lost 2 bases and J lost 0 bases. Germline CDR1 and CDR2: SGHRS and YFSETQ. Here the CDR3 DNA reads TGCGCCAGCAGCTTCCTAGCGGGCTCCTACAATGAGCAGTTCTTC. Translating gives CASSFLAGSYNEQFF.

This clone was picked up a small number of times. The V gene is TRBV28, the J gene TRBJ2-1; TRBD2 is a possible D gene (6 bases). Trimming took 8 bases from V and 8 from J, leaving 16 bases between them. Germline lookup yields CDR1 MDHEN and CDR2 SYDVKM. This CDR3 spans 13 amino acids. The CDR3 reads CASWRDRGYEQFF. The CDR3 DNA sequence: TGTGCCAGCTGGAGGGATCGGGGATATGAGCAGTTCTTC.

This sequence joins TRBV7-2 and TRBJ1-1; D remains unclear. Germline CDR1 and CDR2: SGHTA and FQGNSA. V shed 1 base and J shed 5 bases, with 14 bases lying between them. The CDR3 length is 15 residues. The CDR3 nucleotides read TGTGCCAGCAGCTTAGGGGGTTTGGTGAGGACTGAAGCTTTCTTT. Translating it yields CASSLGGLVRTEAFF. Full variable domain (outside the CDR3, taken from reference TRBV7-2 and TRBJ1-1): GAGVSQSPSNKVTEKGKDVELRCDPISGHTALYWYRQSLGQGLEFLIYFQGNSAPDKSGLPSDRFSAERTGGSVSTLTIQRTQQEDSAVYLCASSLGGLVRTEAFFGQGTRLTVV.

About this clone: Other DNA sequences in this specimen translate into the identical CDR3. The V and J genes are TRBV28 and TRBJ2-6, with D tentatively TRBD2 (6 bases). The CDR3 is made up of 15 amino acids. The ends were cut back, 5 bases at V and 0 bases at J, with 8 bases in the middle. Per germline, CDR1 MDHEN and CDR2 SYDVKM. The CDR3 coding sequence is TGTGCCAGCAGTCTGGGGGGCTCTGGGGCCAACGTCCTGACTTTC. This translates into CASSLGGSGANVLTF.

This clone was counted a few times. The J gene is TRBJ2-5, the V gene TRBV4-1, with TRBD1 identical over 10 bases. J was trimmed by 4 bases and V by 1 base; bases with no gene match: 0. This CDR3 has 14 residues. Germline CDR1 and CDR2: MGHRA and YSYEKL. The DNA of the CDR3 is TGCGCCAGCAGCCAAGGACAGGGGGCAGAGACCCAGTACTTC. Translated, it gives CASSQGQGAETQYF.

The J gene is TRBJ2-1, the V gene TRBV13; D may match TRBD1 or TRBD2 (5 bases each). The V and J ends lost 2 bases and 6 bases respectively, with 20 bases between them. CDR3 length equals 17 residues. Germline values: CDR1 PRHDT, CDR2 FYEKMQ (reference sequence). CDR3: CASSLSRDPVKANEQFF. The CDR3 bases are TGTGCCAGCAGCTTATCCCGGGACCCAGTCAAGGCCAATGAGCAGTTCTTC.

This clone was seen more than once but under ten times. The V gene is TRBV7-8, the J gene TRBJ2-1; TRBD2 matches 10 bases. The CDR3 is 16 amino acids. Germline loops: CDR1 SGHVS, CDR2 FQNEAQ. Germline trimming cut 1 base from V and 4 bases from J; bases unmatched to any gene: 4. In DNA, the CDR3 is TGTGCCAGCAGCTTAGGTGGAGCGGGAGGGTACAATGAGCAGTTCTTC. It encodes CASSLGGAGGYNEQFF. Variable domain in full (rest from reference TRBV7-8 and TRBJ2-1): GAGVSQSPRYKVAKRGQDVALRCDPISGHVSLFWYQQALGQGPEFLTYFQNEAQLDKSGLPSDRFFAERPEGSVSTLKIQRTQQEDSAVYLCASSLGGAGGYNEQFFGPGTRLTVL.

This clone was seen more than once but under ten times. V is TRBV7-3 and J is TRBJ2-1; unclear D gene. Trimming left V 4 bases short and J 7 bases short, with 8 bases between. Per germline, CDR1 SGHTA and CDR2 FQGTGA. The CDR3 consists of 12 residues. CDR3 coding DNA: TGTGCCAGCAGCTCTCTGAGGAATGAGCAGTTCTTC. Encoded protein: CASSSLRNEQFF.

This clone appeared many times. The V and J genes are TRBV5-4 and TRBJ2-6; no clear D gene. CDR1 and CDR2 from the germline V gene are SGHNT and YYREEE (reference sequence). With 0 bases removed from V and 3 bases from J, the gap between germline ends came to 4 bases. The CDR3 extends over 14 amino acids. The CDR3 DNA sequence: TGTGCCAGCAGCTTGGGTGGTGGGGCCAACGTCCTGACTTTC. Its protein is CASSLGGGANVLTF.

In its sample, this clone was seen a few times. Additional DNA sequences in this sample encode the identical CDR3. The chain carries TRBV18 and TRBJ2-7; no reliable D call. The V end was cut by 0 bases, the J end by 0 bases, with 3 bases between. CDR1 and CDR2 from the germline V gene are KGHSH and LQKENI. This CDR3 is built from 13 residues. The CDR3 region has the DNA TGTGCCAGCTCACCACCGAGCTCCTACGAGCAGTACTTC. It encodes CASSPPSSYEQYF.

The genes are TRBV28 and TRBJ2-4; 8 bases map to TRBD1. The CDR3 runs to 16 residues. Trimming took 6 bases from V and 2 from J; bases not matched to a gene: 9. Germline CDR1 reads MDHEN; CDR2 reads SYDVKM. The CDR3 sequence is CASSLPGQVTKNIQYF. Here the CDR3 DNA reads TGTGCCAGCAGCCTCCCGGGACAGGTTACCAAAAACATTCAGTACTTC.

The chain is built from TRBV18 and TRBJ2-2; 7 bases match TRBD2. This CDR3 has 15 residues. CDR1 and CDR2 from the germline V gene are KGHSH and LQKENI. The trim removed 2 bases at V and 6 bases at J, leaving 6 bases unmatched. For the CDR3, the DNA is TGTGCCAGCTCACCATCCGGGAGGAGGCCCGGGGAGCTGTTTTTT. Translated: CASSPSGRRPGELFF. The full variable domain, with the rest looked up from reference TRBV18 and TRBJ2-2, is NAGVMQNPRHLVRRRGQEARLRCSPMKGHSHVYWYRQLPEEGLKFMVYLQKENIIDESGMPKERFSAEFPKEGPSILRIQQVVRGDSAAYFCASSPSGRRPGELFFGEGSRLTVL.